This T cell receptor beta chain was sequenced for a study of blood T cell repertoires in COVID-19. Study summary: Sites in the United States, Italy and Spain provided acute and convalescent COVID-19 samples.

Enrollees, 18 to 89 years old, lived in 24 US areas. Participant-reported clinical history was the basis for cohort assignment. Recovered Cohort 3 donors showed two negative PCRs, clearance, or symptom resolution. Measured with immunoSEQ multiplex PCR; TCRdb has only the in-frame clones, and not every one. This sample yields 150,000 to 200,000 clones, of which approximately 90% are seen a single time; roughly 0.77% belongs to the top ten. Germline lookup yields CDR1 LGHDT and CDR2 YNNKEL (reference sequence). CDR3 length: 14 residues. J was trimmed by 18 bases and V by 0 bases; bases with no gene match: 8.

The clonotype was recovered from a woman aged 18 to 35 who had recovered from COVID-19. Sequencing input: PBMCs or T cells enriched from blood (not recorded which). The chain links TRBV3-1 (or the pseudogene TRBV3-2) to TRBJ2-6; 10 bases are a match to TRBD2. CDR3 in DNA: TGTGCCAGCAGCCAAGACTCTAGCGGGAGTCCTCCGACTTTC. This encodes CASSQDSSGSPPTF.